The 32 T cell receptor beta chains presented below share a single source sample, sequenced in a study of blood T cell repertoires in COVID-19. Sequencing used immunoSEQ multiplex PCR; TCRdb keeps in-frame clones, though not all of them. The table has about 130,000 clones, about 80% seen once; the top ten hold about an eighth. Material for sequencing was peripheral blood. The source is a man between 60 and 70 years old with acute or convalescent COVID-19.

The gene calls are TRBV18 and TRBJ1-3, with D unclear. There are 17 residues in the CDR3. CDR1 is KGHSH, CDR2 LQKENI, per germline. Trimming shortened V by 3 bases and J by 3 bases, and 18 bases separated the two germline ends. The CDR3 nucleotides read TGTGCCAGCTCACCTCCGAGCGTCTCAACGGTTGGAAACACCATATATTTT. It codes for CASSPPSVSTVGNTIYF.

The rearrangement uses TRBV7-3 and TRBJ1-5, with D unresolved. Germline CDR1 SGHTA, CDR2 FQGTGA. The CDR3 consists of 13 residues. The V end lost 2 bases, the J end lost 5 bases, and 7 bases lay between the germline ends. As DNA, the CDR3 is TGTGCCAGCAGCTTAGGCCCTGATCAGCCCCAGCATTTT. Translating gives CASSLGPDQPQHF.

The rearrangement links TRBV9 to TRBJ2-1, with 8 bases identical to TRBD2. V dropped 3 bases and J dropped 4; count of bases not matched to a gene: 6. Per germline, CDR1 SGDLS and CDR2 YYNGEE. This CDR3 is built from 15 residues. In DNA form, the CDR3 reads TGTGCCAGCAGCGGGGACGGCGGGAGGTACAATGAGCAGTTCTTC. Encoded protein: CASSGDGGRYNEQFF. Combining the CDR3 with reference TRBV9 and TRBJ2-1 gives the whole variable domain DSGVTQTPKHLITATGQRVTLRCSPRSGDLSVYWYQQSLDQGLQFLIQYYNGEERAKGNILERFSAQQFPDLHSELNLSSLELGDSALYFCASSGDGGRYNEQFFGPGTRLTVL.

In its sample, this clone was seen a few times. This chain joins TRBV9 and TRBJ1-3, with D tentatively TRBD1 (5 bases). Trimming shortened V by 5 bases and J by 0 bases, and 9 bases separated the two germline ends. Germline V gene data show CDR1 as SGDLS and CDR2 as YYNGEE. The CDR3 extends over 14 amino acids. The CDR3 spells CASSQGRSGNTIYF. As DNA, the CDR3 is TGTGCCAGCAGTCAGGGCCGCTCTGGAAACACCATATATTTT.

This chain links TRBV6-6 with TRBJ2-1; 8 nucleotides align to TRBD2. V was pared by 5 bases and J by 3 bases, with 12 bases of the junction left unmatched. Germline CDR1 reads MNHNY; CDR2 reads SVGAGI (reference sequence). This CDR3 has 17 residues. CDR3 region: CASSPRISGIGYNEQFF. CDR3 coding DNA: TGTGCCAGCAGTCCGCGTATTAGCGGGATAGGCTACAATGAGCAGTTCTTC.

V and J are TRBV10-2 and TRBJ2-1; 10 bases fit TRBD2. The CDR3 consists of 13 residues. The germline CDR1 and CDR2 sequences are WSHSY and SAAADI. J was trimmed by 5 bases and V by 8 bases; bases with no gene match: 3. DNA for the CDR3: TGCGCCAGCTTAGCGGGAGGACACAATGAGCAGTTCTTC. It translates to CASLAGGHNEQFF.

The chain links TRBV2 to TRBJ2-2; 8 bases agree with TRBD1. The CDR3 sequence is 14 residues long. The junction had 5 bases not matched to a gene; V was cut back by 9 bases and J by 2 bases. Germline V gene data show CDR1 as SNHLY and CDR2 as FYNNEI. The CDR3 DNA follows: TGTGCCAGTGAGGACAGGGCTAACACCGGGGAGCTGTTTTTT. Its translation: CASEDRANTGELFF. Supplemented by reference TRBV2 and TRBJ2-2, the full variable domain reads EPEVTQTPSHQVTQMGQEVILRCVPISNHLYFYWYRQILGQKVEFLVSFYNNEISEKSEIFDDQFSVERPDGSNFTLKIRSTKLEDSAMYFCASEDRANTGELFFGEGSRLTVL.

The chain employs TRBV19 and TRBJ1-4, with a weak D call TRBD1 (6 bases). The ends were cut back, 9 bases at V and 0 bases at J, with 20 bases in the middle. The CDR3 consists of 17 residues. Germline V gene sequence: CDR1 LNHDA, CDR2 SQIVND (reference sequence). The CDR3 region is CASRRTAQRATNEKLFF. The CDR3 DNA sequence: TGTGCCAGCAGAAGGACAGCCCAGAGAGCAACTAATGAAAAACTGTTTTTT. The whole variable domain, filled in from reference TRBV19 and TRBJ1-4, reads DGGITQSPKYLFRKEGQNVTLSCEQNLNHDAMYWYRQDPGQGLRLIYYSQIVNDFQKGDIAEGYSVSREKKESFPLTVTSAQKNPTAFYLCASRRTAQRATNEKLFFGSGTQLSVL.

The genes are TRBV5-1 and TRBJ1-1, with 7 bases aligning to TRBD1. J lost 4 bases, V lost 6 bases, and 6 bases had no gene match. CDR1 is SGHRS and CDR2 is YFSETQ in the germline V gene. The CDR3 is 13 amino acids. DNA for the CDR3: TGCGCCAGCATCGGACAGGAGGGCACTGAAGCTTTCTTT. This gives the protein CASIGQEGTEAFF.

This clone occurred a few times. The chain is built from TRBV18 and TRBJ1-5, with unresolved D. The CDR3 is 17 amino acids. The germline V gene encodes CDR1 KGHSH and CDR2 LQKENI. The V and J ends lost 6 bases and 3 bases respectively, with 21 bases between them. The CDR3 region is CASSPFQLRRNNQPQHF. The CDR3 bases are TGTGCCAGCTCCCCTTTCCAATTGCGCAGGAACAATCAGCCCCAGCATTTT. The entire variable domain, with the rest obtained from reference TRBV18 and TRBJ1-5, is as follows: NAGVMQNPRHLVRRRGQEARLRCSPMKGHSHVYWYRQLPEEGLKFMVYLQKENIIDESGMPKERFSAEFPKEGPSILRIQQVVRGDSAAYFCASSPFQLRRNNQPQHFGDGTRLSIL.

The rearrangement uses TRBV5-1 and TRBJ2-5; D possibly corresponds to TRBD1 (5 bases). Germline-derived CDR1 and CDR2 are SGHRS and YFSETQ. This CDR3 is 15 amino acids long. Trimming pared 0 bases from V and 2 bases from J, leaving 11 bases between. The CDR3 nucleotides are TGCGCCAGCAGCTTGGAGGGGCAAATGCAAGAGACCCAGTACTTC. Translating gives CASSLEGQMQETQYF.

The rearrangement joins TRBV27 to TRBJ1-1, with no clear D. The CDR3 is 17 amino acids. The germline CDR1 and CDR2 sequences are MNHEY and SMNVEV (reference sequence). The V end lost 2 bases, the J end lost 4 bases, and 20 bases lay between the germline ends. This CDR3 is CASSLTDSYLGGTEAFF. CDR3 nucleotides: TGTGCCAGCAGTTTAACCGATTCGTACCTCGGAGGCACTGAAGCTTTCTTT.

The chain is built from TRBV28 and TRBJ2-1, with 10 bases matching TRBD2. In germline, CDR1 is MDHEN, CDR2 SYDVKM. Unmatched junction bases numbered 10, after V lost 6 bases and J lost 5 bases. CDR3 length: 16 residues. The CDR3 reads CASSPPAGGPHNEQFF. In DNA, the CDR3 is TGTGCCAGCAGCCCCCCAGCGGGAGGGCCGCACAATGAGCAGTTCTTC. The full variable domain, rest sourced from reference TRBV28 and TRBJ2-1, is DVKVTQSSRYLVKRTGEKVFLECVQDMDHENMFWYRQDPGLGLRLIYFSYDVKMKEKGDIPEGYSVSREKKERFSLILESASTNQTSMYLCASSPPAGGPHNEQFFGPGTRLTVL.

The V gene is TRBV27, the J gene TRBJ2-1; 11 bases align to TRBD2. The CDR3 has 15 amino acids. The germline V gene has CDR1 MNHEY and CDR2 SMNVEV (reference sequence). The V and J ends lost 5 bases and 8 bases, in that order; junction bases with no gene match: 8. As DNA, the CDR3 is TGTGCCAGCAGTCCTACTAGCGGGAGATCGGATGAGCAGTTCTTC. Translation gives CASSPTSGRSDEQFF.

In its sample, this clone was seen a few times. The chain joins TRBV30 to TRBJ1-6, with D tentatively TRBD1 (5 bases). CDR1 is GTSNPN and CDR2 is SVGIG in the germline V gene (reference sequence). Trimming shortened V by 4 bases and J by 13 bases, and 23 bases separated the two germline ends. The CDR3 runs 15 residues. In DNA, the CDR3 is TGTGCCTGGACAGAACCAGGGTCTTTTTGGGGTCCCCTCCACTTT. This sequence encodes CAWTEPGSFWGPLHF.

The chain couples TRBV10-1 to TRBJ2-3, with D uncertain. The V end was cut by 4 bases, the J end by 2 bases, with 10 bases between. This CDR3 has 14 amino acids. Germline V gene data show CDR1 as WNHNN and CDR2 as SYGVQD (reference sequence). This chain's CDR3 is CASSGPGTTDTQYF. CDR3 DNA sequence: TGCGCCAGCAGTGGGCCGGGTACCACAGATACGCAGTATTTT.

The chain couples TRBV5-4 to TRBJ2-2; D possibly corresponds to TRBD1 (6 bases). The CDR3 is made up of 13 amino acids. Germline V gene sequence: CDR1 SGHNT, CDR2 YYREEE (reference sequence). Trimming left V 5 bases short and J 1 base short, with 6 bases between. This CDR3 is CASRDRNTGELFF. The CDR3 DNA follows: TGTGCCAGCAGGGACAGGAACACCGGGGAGCTGTTTTTT.

The chain carries TRBV18 and TRBJ2-5, with 9 bases identical to TRBD2. This CDR3 is 16 amino acids long. The V segment lost 1 base and the J segment 2 bases; nucleotides outside the gene matches: 5. The V gene's germline CDR1 is KGHSH and CDR2 LQKENI. The CDR3 nucleotides read TGTGCCAGCTCACCACGAAGGCTAGCGGGGCAAGAGACCCAGTACTTC. It translates to CASSPRRLAGQETQYF.

As regards this clone: This same CDR3 is encoded by further DNA sequences in the sample. The V gene is TRBV6-5, the J gene TRBJ2-7, with TRBD1 matching 7 bases. The CDR3 is made up of 14 amino acids. Germline loops: CDR1 MNHEY, CDR2 SVGAGI. Trimming at V came to 6 bases and at J to 4 bases, leaving 9 bases not matched to a gene. As DNA, the CDR3 is TGTGCCAGCAGGCCCCCGGGACAGTCTTACGAGCAGTACTTC. Protein product: CASRPPGQSYEQYF.

The chain combines TRBV27 with TRBJ2-5; 9 bases match TRBD1. The germline V gene has CDR1 MNHEY and CDR2 SMNVEV (reference sequence). The CDR3 length is 14 residues. V lost 5 bases to trimming and J lost 9 bases; unmatched junction nucleotides: 10. CDR3 sequence: CASSPIGQGTAQYF. The CDR3 coding sequence is TGTGCCAGCAGTCCTATAGGACAGGGGACGGCCCAGTACTTC.

V usage is TRBV6-1 and J usage is TRBJ1-1; D may be TRBD1 (5 bases). The germline V gene has CDR1 MNHNS and CDR2 SASEGT. The CDR3 is 13 residues long. V was pared by 1 base and J by 11 bases, with 14 bases between. The CDR3 coding sequence is TGTGCCAGCAGTGAAGGATGGGCAGGGCGCGCTTTCTTT. It encodes CASSEGWAGRAFF.

The genes are TRBV3-1 (or the pseudogene TRBV3-2) and TRBJ2-2; 10 nucleotides line up with TRBD2. Looked up from germline, CDR1 is LGHDT and CDR2 is YNNKEL (reference sequence). J was trimmed by 4 bases and V by 6 bases; bases with no gene match: 8. The CDR3 contains 16 residues. This CDR3 is CASRPLAGVSTGELFF. CDR3 bases: TGTGCCAGCAGACCCCTAGCGGGAGTGAGCACCGGGGAGCTGTTTTTT.

The chain has TRBV30 and TRBJ2-7; maybe TRBD1 (6 bases). V dropped 0 bases and J dropped 1 base, with 13 bases sitting between them. Germline loops: CDR1 GTSNPN, CDR2 SVGIG (reference sequence). The CDR3 loop spans 15 amino acids. The DNA for the CDR3 is TGTGCCTGGAGTGTACTTGGGGGCCCTTCCTACGAGCAGTACTTC. It codes for CAWSVLGGPSYEQYF.

This chain uses TRBV3-1 (or the pseudogene TRBV3-2) with TRBJ2-1; TRBD2 agrees at 10 bases. The germline V gene has CDR1 LGHDT and CDR2 YNNKEL (reference sequence). V gave up 11 bases and J gave up 5 bases; unmatched junction bases: 15. The CDR3 has 16 amino acids. CDR3 loop: CAAGRPQREGHNEQFF. For the CDR3, the DNA is TGTGCCGCCGGTAGACCCCAGCGGGAGGGACACAATGAGCAGTTCTTC.

This clone was observed a single time. The DNA of the CDR3 is TGTGCCACCCATAGCGGGAGCTCCTACAATGAGCAGTTCTTC. It codes for CATHSGSSYNEQFF. The chain couples TRBV6-5 to TRBJ2-1; 9 nucleotides match TRBD2. Losses at the gene ends were 10 bases for V and 0 bases for J; bases not matched to a gene: 4. The CDR3 has 14 residues. Looked up from germline, CDR1 is MNHEY and CDR2 is SVGAGI.

The chain uses TRBV5-1 and TRBJ2-3; 9 bases agree with TRBD2. CDR3 size: 16 residues. V lost 2 bases, J lost 4 bases, and 8 bases stayed unmatched. Germline V lookup: CDR1 SGHRS, CDR2 YFSETQ. CDR3 sequence reads: CASSLRSGSGADTQYF. CDR3 nucleotide sequence: TGCGCCAGCAGCTTACGTAGCGGGAGTGGGGCAGATACGCAGTATTTT.

The chain joins TRBV25-1 to TRBJ2-3, with D possibly being TRBD1 (6 bases). Trimming removed 7 bases from V and 2 bases from J, with 10 bases in between. The CDR3 consists of 13 residues. Germline V gene lookup returns CDR1 MGHDK and CDR2 SYGVNS. CDR3 amino acids: CASNQGHTDTQYF. The DNA for the CDR3 is TGTGCCAGCAATCAGGGGCACACAGATACGCAGTATTTT.

V gene TRBV2 combines with J gene TRBJ2-7; TRBD2 aligns across 16 bases. The V gene end was trimmed by 6 bases and the J gene end by 4 bases; junction bases not matched to a gene: 6. The CDR3 runs 16 residues. CDR1 and CDR2 (germline): SNHLY, FYNNEI. DNA of the CDR3: TGTGCCAGCAGGACCGGGACTAGCGGGAGGGGATACGAGCAGTACTTC. This encodes CASRTGTSGRGYEQYF.

The rearrangement links TRBV24-1 to TRBJ2-5, with 8 nucleotides matching TRBD1. CDR1 is KGHDR, CDR2 SFDVKD, per germline. The CDR3 spans 17 residues. V lost 4 bases, J lost 2 bases, and 11 bases stayed unmatched. CDR3 nucleotides: TGTGCCACCAGTGACTCGAGTTATAGACAGGGGCAAGAGACCCAGTACTTC. Translating it yields CATSDSSYRQGQETQYF.

This clone showed up just once. The gene calls are TRBV21-1 and TRBJ2-3; TRBD2, the table's D call, lacks a check against the DNA. TRBV21-1 is a pseudogene segment. CDR3 size: 17 residues. CDR3 residues: CASSKRTSGRAQKAQYF. The CDR3 DNA sequence: TGTGCCAGCAGCAAAAGGACTAGCGGGAGGGCCCAAAAGGCGCAGTATTTT.

The chain combines TRBV9 with TRBJ2-5; TRBD1 matches at 9 bases. CDR1 and CDR2 (germline): SGDLS, YYNGEE. The V gene end was trimmed by 0 bases and the J gene end by 2 bases; junction bases not matched to a gene: 2. This CDR3 is 15 amino acids long. CDR3 sequence reads: CASSVGTGVQETQYF. The DNA for the CDR3 is TGTGCCAGCAGCGTAGGGACAGGGGTTCAAGAGACCCAGTACTTC.

The CDR3 loop is CAWSVQVYGYTF. DNA for the CDR3: TGTGCCTGGAGTGTACAAGTCTATGGCTACACCTTC. This chain connects TRBV30 to TRBJ1-2; D not certain. Trimming shortened V by 0 bases and J by 4 bases, and 6 bases separated the two germline ends. Germline V gives CDR1 GTSNPN, CDR2 SVGIG (reference sequence). The CDR3 extends over 12 amino acids. The full variable domain, with the rest looked up from reference TRBV30 and TRBJ1-2, is SQTIHQWPATLVQPVGSPLSLECTVEGTSNPNLYWYRQAAGRGLQLLFYSVGIGQISSEVPQNLSASRPQDRQFILSSKKLLLSDSGFYLCAWSVQVYGYTFGSGTRLTVV.